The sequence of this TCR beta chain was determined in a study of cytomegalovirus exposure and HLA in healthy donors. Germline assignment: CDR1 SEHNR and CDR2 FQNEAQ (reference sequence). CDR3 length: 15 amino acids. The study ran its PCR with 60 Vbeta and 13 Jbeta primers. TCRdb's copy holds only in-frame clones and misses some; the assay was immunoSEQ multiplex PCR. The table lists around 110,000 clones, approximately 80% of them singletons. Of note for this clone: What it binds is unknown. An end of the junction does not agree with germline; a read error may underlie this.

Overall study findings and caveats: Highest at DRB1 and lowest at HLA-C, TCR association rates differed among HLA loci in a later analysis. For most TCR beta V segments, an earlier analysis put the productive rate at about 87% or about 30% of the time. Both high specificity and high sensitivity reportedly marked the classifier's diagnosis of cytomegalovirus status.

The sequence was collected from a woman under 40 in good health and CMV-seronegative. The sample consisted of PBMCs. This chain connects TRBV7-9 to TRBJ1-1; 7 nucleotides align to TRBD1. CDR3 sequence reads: CSSSVTGVWGTEAFF. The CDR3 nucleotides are TGTTCCAGCAGCGTAACAGGGGTTTGGGGCACTGAAGCTTTCTTT.